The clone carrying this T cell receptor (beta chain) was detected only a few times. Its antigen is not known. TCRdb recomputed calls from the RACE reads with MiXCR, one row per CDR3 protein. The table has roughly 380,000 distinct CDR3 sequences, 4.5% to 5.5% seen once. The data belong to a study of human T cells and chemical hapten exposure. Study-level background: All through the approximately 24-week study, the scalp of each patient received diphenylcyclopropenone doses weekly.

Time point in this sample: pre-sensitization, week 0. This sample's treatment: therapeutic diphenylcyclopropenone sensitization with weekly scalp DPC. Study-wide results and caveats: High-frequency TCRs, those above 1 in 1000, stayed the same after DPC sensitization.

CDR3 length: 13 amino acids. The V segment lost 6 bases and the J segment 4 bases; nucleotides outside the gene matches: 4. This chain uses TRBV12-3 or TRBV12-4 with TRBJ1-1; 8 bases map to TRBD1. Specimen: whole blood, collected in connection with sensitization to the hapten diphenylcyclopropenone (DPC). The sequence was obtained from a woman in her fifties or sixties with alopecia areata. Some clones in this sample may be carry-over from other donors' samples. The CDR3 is CASRNTGGTEAFF. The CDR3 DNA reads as TGTGCCAGCAGGAATACAGGGGGCACTGAAGCTTTCTTT.